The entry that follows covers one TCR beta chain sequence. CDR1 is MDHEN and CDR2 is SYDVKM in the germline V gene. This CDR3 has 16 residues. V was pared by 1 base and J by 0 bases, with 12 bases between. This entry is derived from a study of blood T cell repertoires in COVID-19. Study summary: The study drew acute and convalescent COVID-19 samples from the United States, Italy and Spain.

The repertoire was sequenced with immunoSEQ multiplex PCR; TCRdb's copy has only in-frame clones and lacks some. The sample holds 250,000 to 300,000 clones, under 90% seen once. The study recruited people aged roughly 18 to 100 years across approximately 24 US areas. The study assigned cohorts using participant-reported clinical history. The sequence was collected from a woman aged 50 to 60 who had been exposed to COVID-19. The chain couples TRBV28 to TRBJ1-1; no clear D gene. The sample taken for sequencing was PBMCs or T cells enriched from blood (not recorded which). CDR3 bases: TGTGCCAGCAGTTTATCTCCCGCCAGGCTGAACACTGAAGCTTTCTTT. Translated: CASSLSPARLNTEAFF.